Below are 7 T cell receptor beta chains sequenced from a single sample in a study of shared T cell receptors in the human thymus. Some clones are missing from TCRdb's copy, which holds only in-frame ones; the method was immunoSEQ multiplex PCR. In the table there are around 730,000 clones, 80% to 90% of which are singletons. These data were also reused for a study on human thymus T cells.

The source material was thymocytes. These receptors were taken from a girl under two years old with a congenital heart defect.

The chain is built from TRBV2 and TRBJ1-1; TRBD1 matches 7 bases. The V and J ends lost 4 bases and 3 bases, in that order; junction bases with no gene match: 11. The CDR3 covers 16 residues. Germline-derived CDR1 and CDR2 are SNHLY and FYNNEI. This chain's CDR3 is CASSGGRGLWDTEAFF. The DNA for the CDR3 is TGTGCCAGCAGTGGAGGTAGGGGGCTGTGGGACACTGAAGCTTTCTTT. Supplemented by reference TRBV2 and TRBJ1-1, the full variable domain reads EPEVTQTPSHQVTQMGQEVILRCVPISNHLYFYWYRQILGQKVEFLVSFYNNEISEKSEIFDDQFSVERPDGSNFTLKIRSTKLEDSAMYFCASSGGRGLWDTEAFFGQGTRLTVV.

J is TRBJ1-6 and V is TRBV5-1, with a possible D match to TRBD1 (6 bases). Germline CDR1 reads SGHRS; CDR2 reads YFSETQ. The CDR3 runs 17 residues. V was cut by 9 bases and J by 7 bases, with 26 bases left in between. CDR3 residues: CATRSWGSGQGNSPLHF. CDR3 coding DNA: TGCGCCACGAGGAGTTGGGGATCGGGACAAGGAAATTCACCCCTCCACTTT.

The chain links TRBV18 to TRBJ1-2, with 9 bases that match TRBD1. V trimming: 3 bases; J trimming: 8 bases; junction bases outside the gene matches: 13. The CDR3 loop spans 16 amino acids. Germline CDR1 is KGHSH and CDR2 is LQKENI. CDR3 in amino acids: CASSPVSGQGQGGYTF. The CDR3 DNA follows: TGTGCCAGCTCACCCGTCTCGGGACAGGGACAAGGAGGCTACACCTTC.

The genes are TRBV4-1 and TRBJ2-5, with D perhaps TRBD1 (5 bases). The J call may be wrong; the DNA end is better matched by TRBJ2-7. Germline V CDR1 and CDR2: MGHRA, YSYEKL. The CDR3 consists of 16 residues. The CDR3 loop is CASSQDRNRPVYEQYF. The DNA of the CDR3 is TGCGCCAGCAGCCAAGATCGGAACAGGCCGGTCTACGAGCAGTACTTC.

With respect to this clone: Other DNA sequences of this sample code for an identical CDR3. The CDR3 DNA reads as TGTGCCAGCTCACCACCGGGCGGGGGGCCCTACGAGCAGTACTTC. Protein product: CASSPPGGGPYEQYF. The chain recombines TRBV18 with TRBJ2-7; 8 nucleotides line up with TRBD2. CDR1 is KGHSH, CDR2 LQKENI, per germline. This CDR3 contains 15 residues. V lost 0 bases and J lost 2; bases outside the gene matches: 3.

The V gene is TRBV5-1, the J gene TRBJ1-2; D uncertain. The CDR3 runs to 17 residues. The V gene's germline CDR1 is SGHRS and CDR2 YFSETQ. Trimming took off 4 bases at V and 4 bases at J, with 23 bases between the two ends. The DNA of the CDR3 is TGCGCCAGCAGCCTACATCGATCCCCCGGGGTTACCTATGGCTACACCTTC. It is translated as CASSLHRSPGVTYGYTF.

This chain joins TRBV5-6 and TRBJ2-7; 11 bases map to TRBD2. Germline loops: CDR1 SGHDT, CDR2 YYEEEE. Trimming took 1 base from V and 5 from J; bases not matched to a gene: 5. The CDR3 sequence is 15 residues long. CDR3 protein: CASSLPSGGCNEQYF. CDR3 nucleotides: TGTGCCAGCAGCTTGCCTAGCGGGGGGTGCAACGAGCAGTACTTC.